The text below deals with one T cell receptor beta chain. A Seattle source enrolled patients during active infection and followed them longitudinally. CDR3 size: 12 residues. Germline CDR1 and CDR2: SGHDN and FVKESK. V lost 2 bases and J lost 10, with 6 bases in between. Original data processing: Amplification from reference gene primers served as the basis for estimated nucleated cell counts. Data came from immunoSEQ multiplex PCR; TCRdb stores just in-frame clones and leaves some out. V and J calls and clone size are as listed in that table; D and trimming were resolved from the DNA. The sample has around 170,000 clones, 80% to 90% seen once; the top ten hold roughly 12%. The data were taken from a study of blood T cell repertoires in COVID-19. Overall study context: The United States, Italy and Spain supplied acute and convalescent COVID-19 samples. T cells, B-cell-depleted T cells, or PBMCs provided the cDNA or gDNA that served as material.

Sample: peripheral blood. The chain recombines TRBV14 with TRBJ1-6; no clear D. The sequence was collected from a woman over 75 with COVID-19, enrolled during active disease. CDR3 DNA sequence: TGTGCCAGCAGCCAACAGGTCTCACCCCTCCACTTT. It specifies CASSQQVSPLHF. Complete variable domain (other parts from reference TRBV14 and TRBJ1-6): EAGVTQFPSHSVIEKGQTVTLRCDPISGHDNLYWYRRVMGKEIKFLLHFVKESKQDESGMPNNRFLAERTGGTYSTLKVQPAELEDSGVYFCASSQQVSPLHFGNGTRLTVT.